This T cell receptor beta chain was sequenced during a study of radiotherapy plus CTLA-4 blockade in lung cancer. The overall study: Patients showed objective responses in under 20% of cases and disease control in under 40%.

The germline CDR1 and CDR2 sequences are MGHRA and YSYEKL. This CDR3 is built from 15 residues. V lost 3 bases, J lost 3 bases, and 14 bases lay in between. Study-wide results and caveats: Radiotherapy plus ipilimumab was followed by expansion in blood of tumor-derived TCR clones.

Using immunoSEQ multiplex PCR, the repertoire was profiled, and TCRdb retains in-frame clones only, with some absent. The sample consists of roughly 44,000 clones, 60% to 80% of them appearing once. Of note for this clone: The antigen remains undetermined.

The receptor's source is a human donor with non-small cell lung cancer who had stable disease on radiotherapy plus ipilimumab. The chain recombines TRBV4-1 with TRBJ1-1; no reliable D call. The material was peripheral blood, obtained from a patient treated with radiotherapy plus ipilimumab. For the CDR3, the DNA is TGCGCCAGCAGCCACTCCCCTAGGATGGACACTGAAGCTTTCTTT. Translated: CASSHSPRMDTEAFF.